The 4 T cell receptor beta chains reported below all come from one sample, sequenced in a study of cytomegalovirus exposure and HLA in healthy donors. PCR primers comprised 60 Vbeta and 13 Jbeta primers. Profiled with immunoSEQ multiplex PCR; TCRdb holds only in-frame clones, not every one. In the table there are about 120,000 clones, 15% of which are singletons. Input material: PBMCs. These receptor sequences come from a woman younger than 30 in good health and CMV-seronegative.

The J gene is TRBJ2-3, the V gene TRBV5-8, with 7 bases fitting TRBD2. The CDR3 is 14 amino acids. V dropped 4 bases and J dropped 1; count of bases not matched to a gene: 3. CDR1 SGHTS and CDR2 YDEGEE come from the germline V gene. Written as DNA, the CDR3 is TGTGCCAGCAGCCGGGACTATGGCACAGATACGCAGTATTTT. It codes for CASSRDYGTDTQYF.

This clone has at least ten counts. V gene TRBV6-1 combines with J gene TRBJ2-2; 9 bases align to TRBD1. CDR3 length equals 14 residues. CDR1 is MNHNS and CDR2 is SASEGT in the germline V gene. With 4 bases clipped from V and 3 bases from J, the junction kept 0 bases outside the gene matches. The CDR3 DNA reads TGTGCCAGCAGTGGGACAGGGGACACCGGGGAGCTGTTTTTT. It translates to CASSGTGDTGELFF.

In this sample, this clone turned up a few times. This chain links TRBV18 with TRBJ2-5; D perhaps matches TRBD2 (5 bases). The CDR3 is 12 amino acids. From germline, CDR1 is KGHSH and CDR2 LQKENI. V lost 4 bases and J lost 14, with 17 bases in between. This CDR3 is CASSRETSRYYF. Written as DNA, the CDR3 is TGTGCCAGCTCACGGGAGACTTCCCGCTATTACTTC.

Concerning this clone: At one of its ends the junction is not consistent with the germline gene, which may arise from a read error. The chain carries TRBV28 and TRBJ2-7, with 7 bases aligning to TRBD1. From germline, CDR1 is MDHEN and CDR2 SYDVKM. CDR3 length equals 12 residues. CDR3 in DNA: TGTGCCAGCAGTCCGACAGGGACCGTCTCTACCTTC. Translation gives CASSPTGTVSTF. The full variable domain, its missing parts supplied by reference TRBV28 and TRBJ2-7, is DVKVTQSSRYLVKRTGEKVFLECVQDMDHENMFWYRQDPGLGLRLIYFSYDVKMKEKGDIPEGYSVSREKKERFSLILESASTNQTSMYLCASSPTGTVSTFGPGTRLTVT.